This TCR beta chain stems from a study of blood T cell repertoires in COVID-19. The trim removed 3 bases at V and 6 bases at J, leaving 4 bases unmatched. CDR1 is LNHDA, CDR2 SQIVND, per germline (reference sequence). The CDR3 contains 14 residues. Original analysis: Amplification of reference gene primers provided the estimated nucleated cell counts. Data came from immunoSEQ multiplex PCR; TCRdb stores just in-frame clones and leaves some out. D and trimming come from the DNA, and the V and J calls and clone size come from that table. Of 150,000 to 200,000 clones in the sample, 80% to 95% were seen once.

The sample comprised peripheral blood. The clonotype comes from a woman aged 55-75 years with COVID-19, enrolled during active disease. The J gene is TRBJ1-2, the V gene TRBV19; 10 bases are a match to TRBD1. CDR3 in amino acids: CASSIRTGGDGYTF. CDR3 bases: TGTGCCAGTAGTATCCGGACAGGGGGTGATGGCTACACCTTC.